Listed below are T cell receptor beta chains from one sample, sequenced in a study of T-cell memory formation after mild COVID-19. TCRdb independently ran MiXCR on the 5' RACE reads; one entry per CDR3 protein. The repertoire consists of 85,000 to 130,000 distinct CDR3 sequences, with roughly 10% occurring once and the leading ten covering roughly 40%. The sample was PBMCs or a T cell subset sorted from them (not recorded which). The receptors shown here come from a man aged 18 to 30 who had mild COVID-19 (a few samples of this study predate the infection). Cell type and time point are not known. CDR3s leave out the opening cysteine and the closing phenylalanine or tryptophan.

V gene	J gene	CDR3 length	CDR3 protein
TRBV3-1	TRBJ1-5	15	ASSPPLVVQGGQPQH
TRBV6-5	TRBJ2-7	13	ASSRPTGGRYEQY
TRBV5-4	TRBJ2-2	13	ASSLVGGTTGELF
TRBV6-5	TRBJ2-3	12	ASTPGVGADTQY
TRBV6-5	TRBJ1-2	12	ASSYSQGASGYT
TRBV6-5	TRBJ2-6	13	ASGGGGSGANVLT
TRBV7-9	TRBJ2-6	15	ASSGKPEVSGANVLT
TRBV5-5	TRBJ2-5	11	ASTLGPSQTQY
TRBV5-1	TRBJ1-3	11	ASSLESGNTIY
TRBV20-1	TRBJ2-5	10	SDKHILETQY